Sequencing of this T cell receptor beta chain was carried out in a study of cytomegalovirus exposure and HLA in healthy donors. Findings and limits, study-wide: The records held CMV serostatus as the only immune exposure information.

Vbeta (60) and Jbeta (13) primers were used in the PCR. Here immunoSEQ multiplex PCR was the method, and the copy in TCRdb shows in-frame clones only, minus some. There are over 100,000 clones in the sample; about 78% occur only once, and around 12% lies in the top ten. A note on this clone: The antigen is undetermined.

Donors had nominal health at sampling but likely had unrecorded immune exposures. J was trimmed by 2 bases and V by 0 bases; bases with no gene match: 3. CDR1 and CDR2 (germline): SGHDT, YYEEEE. This CDR3 region has 15 residues. The TCR originated in a woman aged 40 to 50 in good health and CMV-seropositive. The sequenced sample was PBMCs. This chain links TRBV5-6 with TRBJ2-5, with 8 bases fitting TRBD1. DNA for the CDR3: TGTGCCAGCAGCTTGGGGAGACAGGGGCAAGAGACCCAGTACTTC. It yields the protein CASSLGRQGQETQYF. The whole variable domain, filled in from reference TRBV5-6 and TRBJ2-5, reads DAGVTQSPTHLIKTRGQQVTLRCSPKSGHDTVSWYQQALGQGPQFIFQYYEEEERQRGNFPDRFSGHQFPNYSSELNVNALLLGDSALYLCASSLGRQGQETQYFGPGTRLLVL.